This T cell receptor beta chain is from a study of T cells in Graves' hyperthyroidism and ophthalmopathy. Study results and caveats: Researchers report that a 13 V-J model separated ophthalmopathy from stable hyperthyroidism. Most thyroid clonotypes with frequency above 0.001 were detected in blood.

There are 16 residues in the CDR3. Trimming shortened V by 6 bases and J by 6 bases, and 21 bases separated the two germline ends. Patients were excluded because of uncontrolled infection, other autoimmune disease, pregnancy or lactation. Diagnoses were made from clinical symptoms, serum measures (thyroxine and TRAb), thyroid ultrasound and orbital computed tomography. RNA transcripts were the template for amplifying TCR beta CDR3 regions. The HTBI primer set was used in a first-round RT-PCR of the TCR CDR3. MiXCR, applied by TCRdb to the multiplex PCR reads, yields one record per CDR3 protein. This sample has some 600,000 distinct CDR3 sequences, with about 15% found just once. This clonotype was recorded at least ten times. Its specificity is not known.

The receptor comes from a woman under 40 with Graves' hyperthyroidism that later progressed to Graves' ophthalmopathy. The V and J genes are TRBV12-3 or TRBV12-4 and TRBJ2-1; the D gene is possibly TRBD2 (5 bases). The sample comprised blood. This CDR3 reads CASRPLSFGDLNEQFF. CDR3 coding DNA: TGTGCCAGCAGACCCCTTTCGTTCGGGGATCTCAATGAGCAGTTCTTC.